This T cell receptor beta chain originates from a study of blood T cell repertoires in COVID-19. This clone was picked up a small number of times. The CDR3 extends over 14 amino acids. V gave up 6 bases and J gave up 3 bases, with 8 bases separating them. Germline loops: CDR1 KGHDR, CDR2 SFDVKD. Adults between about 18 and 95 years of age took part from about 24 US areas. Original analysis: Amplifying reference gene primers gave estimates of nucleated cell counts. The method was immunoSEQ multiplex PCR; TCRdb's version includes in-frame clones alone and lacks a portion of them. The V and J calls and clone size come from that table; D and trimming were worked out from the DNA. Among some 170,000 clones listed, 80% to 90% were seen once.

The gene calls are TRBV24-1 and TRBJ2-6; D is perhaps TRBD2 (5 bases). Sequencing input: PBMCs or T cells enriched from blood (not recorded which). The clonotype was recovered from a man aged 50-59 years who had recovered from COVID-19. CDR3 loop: CATSSGDGANVLTF. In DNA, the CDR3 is TGTGCCACCAGTAGCGGAGATGGGGCCAACGTCCTGACTTTC.